This TCR beta chain was sequenced during a study of blood T cell repertoires in COVID-19. Study background: Acute-phase and convalescent COVID-19 samples originated in the United States, Italy and Spain.

Here immunoSEQ multiplex PCR was the method, and the copy in TCRdb shows in-frame clones only, minus some. Of approximately 210,000 clones listed, around 90% are singletons. CDR1 LNHDA and CDR2 SQIVND come from the germline V gene (reference sequence). The V segment lost 6 bases and the J segment 7 bases; nucleotides outside the gene matches: 7. The CDR3 length is 14 residues. The sequencing sample was made of peripheral blood. This clonotype was obtained from a man between 18 and 29 years old with active or convalescent COVID-19. The V gene is TRBV19, the J gene TRBJ1-2; the match to TRBD1 covers 11 bases. The CDR3 sequence: CASRRGQGVGGYTF. CDR3 bases: TGTGCCAGTAGGAGGGGACAGGGGGTAGGTGGCTACACCTTC.